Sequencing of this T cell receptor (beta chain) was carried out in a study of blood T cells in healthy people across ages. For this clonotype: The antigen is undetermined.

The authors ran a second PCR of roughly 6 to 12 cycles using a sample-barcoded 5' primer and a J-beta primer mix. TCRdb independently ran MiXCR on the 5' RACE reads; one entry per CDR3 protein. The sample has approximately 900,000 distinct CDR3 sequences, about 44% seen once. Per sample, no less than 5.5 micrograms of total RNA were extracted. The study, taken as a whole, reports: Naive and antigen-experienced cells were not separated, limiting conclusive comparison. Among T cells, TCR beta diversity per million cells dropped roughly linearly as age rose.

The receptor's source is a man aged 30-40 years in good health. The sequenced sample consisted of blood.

Here the CDR3 DNA reads TGCGCCAGCAGCCAAGATGGGGGGATAGACACTGAAGCTTTCTTT. This encodes CASSQDGGIDTEAFF. This chain joins TRBV4-3 and TRBJ1-1, with D tentatively TRBD1 (5 bases). Trimming left V 0 bases short and J 3 bases short, with 11 bases between. Per the germline V gene, CDR1 is LGHNA and CDR2 is YSLEER. This CDR3 is built from 15 residues.